A single T cell receptor beta chain is shown here with its context. Antigen: not known. There are 13 residues in the CDR3. Germline lookup yields CDR1 SGHDT and CDR2 YYEEEE. The V gene end was trimmed by 3 bases and the J gene end by 1 base; junction bases not matched to a gene: 1. The sample is drawn from a study of vaccination effects on CD4 cells after COVID-19. Study information: From a couple of convalescent patients, samples were taken 16 days and one week before vaccination.

Overall study findings and caveats: Most post-vaccine spike-reactive clones in convalescents were new, not infection-derived.

ViraFEST expansion of antigen-specific CD4+ T cells with viral peptide pools preceded sequencing. Culture proceeded for 10 days, and CD4+ T cells were then isolated. Confirmation by PCR established that the person had SARS-CoV-2 infection between March and December 2020. Clones were read by immunoSEQ multiplex PCR, and TCRdb kept only the in-frame ones, dropping some. Of fewer than 25,000 clones listed, around 77% are singletons. The source is a human donor who had a prior SARS-CoV-2 infection. The source material was CD4+ T cells from PBMCs cultured with SARS-CoV-2 spike peptides, sampled before COVID-19 vaccination. This chain uses TRBV5-6 with TRBJ2-7, with 7 bases lining up with TRBD1. CDR3 in amino acids: CASSWGQSYEQYF. The CDR3 bases are TGTGCCAGCAGCTGGGGACAGTCCTACGAGCAGTACTTC.